These 10 T cell receptor beta chains originate from one sample sequenced in a study of OX40 agonist ivuxolimab in advanced cancers. Measured with immunoSEQ multiplex PCR; TCRdb has only the in-frame clones, and not every one. The repertoire holds under 70,000 clones, with approximately 86% as singletons. Here the sequenced sample was CD4+ or CD8+ T cells sorted from blood, taken in a trial of the OX40 agonist ivuxolimab. The origin of the receptors is an adult with an advanced solid tumor such as melanoma, head and neck, liver or kidney cancer.

The V gene is TRBV5-5, the J gene TRBJ1-4; D gene ambiguous. This CDR3 has 15 amino acids. CDR1 and CDR2 (germline): SGHKS, YYEKEE (reference sequence). Trimming pared 0 bases from V and 4 bases from J, leaving 10 bases between. The CDR3 sequence is CASSLGGRLNEKLFF. DNA for the CDR3: TGTGCCAGCAGCTTGGGAGGCCGACTTAATGAAAAACTGTTTTTT.

The rearrangement uses TRBV19 and TRBJ1-3; 10 nucleotides line up with TRBD1. Trimming took 9 bases from V and 2 from J; bases not matched to a gene: 13. This CDR3 is 17 amino acids long. The germline V gene has CDR1 LNHDA and CDR2 SQIVND (reference sequence). CDR3 bases: TGTGCCAGCACCGGGACAGGGGAATGGGGCGCTGGAAACACCATATATTTT. As protein: CASTGTGEWGAGNTIYF.

This chain links TRBV2 with TRBJ2-7, with TRBD2 as a possible D gene (6 bases). This CDR3 contains 15 residues. V shed 3 bases and J shed 2 bases, with 14 bases lying between them. Per germline, CDR1 SNHLY and CDR2 FYNNEI. The CDR3 bases are TGTGCCAGCAGTGACCGGGACGGGGGTACCTACGAGCAGTACTTC. Residues: CASSDRDGGTYEQYF. Combining the CDR3 with reference TRBV2 and TRBJ2-7 gives the whole variable domain EPEVTQTPSHQVTQMGQEVILRCVPISNHLYFYWYRQILGQKVEFLVSFYNNEISEKSEIFDDQFSVERPDGSNFTLKIRSTKLEDSAMYFCASSDRDGGTYEQYFGPGTRLTVT.

The DNA for the CDR3 is TGCGCCAGCAGCTTGGAGGGCTCCCGTTCCGATGAGCAGTTCTTC. This sequence encodes CASSLEGSRSDEQFF. The chain uses TRBV5-1 and TRBJ2-1; the D is unclear. This CDR3 spans 15 amino acids. V gave up 0 bases and J gave up 8 bases, with 15 bases separating them. CDR1 is SGHRS, CDR2 YFSETQ, per germline.

This clone was picked up one time. The chain has TRBV4-1 and TRBJ2-7; 9 bases line up with TRBD1. V lost 4 bases, J lost 4 bases, and 8 bases stayed unmatched. Germline V gives CDR1 MGHRA, CDR2 YSYEKL. The CDR3 extends over 15 amino acids. CDR3 loop: CASSLTRGQGYEQYF. The CDR3 coding sequence is TGCGCCAGCAGCCTTACGAGGGGACAGGGTTACGAGCAGTACTTC.

The gene calls are TRBV6-5 and TRBJ2-7, with 8 positions matching TRBD2. From germline, CDR1 is MNHEY and CDR2 SVGAGI. The V and J ends lost 6 bases and 0 bases, in that order; junction bases with no gene match: 7. This CDR3 comprises 15 residues. CDR3 residues: CASSPSTSGSYEQYF. In DNA form, the CDR3 reads TGTGCCAGCAGCCCGAGCACTAGCGGCTCCTACGAGCAGTACTTC.

J is TRBJ1-1 and V is TRBV6-5, with TRBD1 matching 11 bases. With 5 bases clipped from V and 5 bases from J, the junction kept 7 bases outside the gene matches. Germline values: CDR1 MNHEY, CDR2 SVGAGI. CDR3 size: 15 residues. CDR3 region: CASSADRGRGTEAFF. As DNA, the CDR3 is TGTGCCAGCAGTGCGGACAGGGGGCGAGGGACTGAAGCTTTCTTT.

The rearrangement uses TRBV28 and TRBJ2-2; D uncertain. V was trimmed by 3 bases and J by 9 bases, leaving 11 bases between them. Germline V gene data show CDR1 as MDHEN and CDR2 as SYDVKM. This CDR3 is built from 13 residues. The CDR3 loop reads CASSLIGPRELFF. DNA for the CDR3: TGTGCCAGCAGTTTGATAGGACCCCGGGAGCTGTTTTTT.

This rearrangement joins TRBV5-4 to TRBJ2-7; 9 nucleotides agree with TRBD1. Germline V lookup: CDR1 SGHNT, CDR2 YYREEE (reference sequence). The CDR3 is 13 amino acids. Trimming at V came to 3 bases and at J to 5 bases, leaving 3 bases not matched to a gene. DNA of the CDR3: TGTGCCAGCAGCTGGGACAGGGCGGACGAGCAGTACTTC. Its protein product is CASSWDRADEQYF.

The count of this clone is one. The V call is TRBV7-8, the J call TRBJ1-2; D perhaps matches TRBD1 (5 bases). This CDR3 comprises 15 residues. The V gene's germline CDR1 is SGHVS and CDR2 FQNEAQ. Trimming left V 1 base short and J 5 bases short, with 14 bases between. For the CDR3, the DNA is TGTGCCAGCAGCTTAGGGGCGGGGGGTGCGTATGGCTACACCTTC. It yields the protein CASSLGAGGAYGYTF. The complete variable domain, with remaining parts taken from reference TRBV7-8 and TRBJ1-2, reads GAGVSQSPRYKVAKRGQDVALRCDPISGHVSLFWYQQALGQGPEFLTYFQNEAQLDKSGLPSDRFFAERPEGSVSTLKIQRTQQEDSAVYLCASSLGAGGAYGYTFGSGTRLTVV.